This entry features one T cell receptor (beta chain) sequence. The data were taken from a study of blood T cell repertoires in COVID-19. Repertoires were generated with immunoSEQ multiplex PCR, while TCRdb's copy carries only in-frame clones and drops some. Of about 73,000 clones in the sample, more than 60% were seen once. The CDR3 contains 14 residues. Germline V gives CDR1 MDHEN, CDR2 SYDVKM. Deletions cut 5 bases from V and 3 bases from J, with 13 bases between. The sequenced material came from peripheral blood. The chain links TRBV28 to TRBJ1-2, with D maybe TRBD1 (6 bases). This clonotype was sampled from a man aged 55-75 years with acute or convalescent COVID-19. CDR3 in DNA: TGTGCCAGCAGTCCGTACAGGGTGGACTATGGCTACACCTTC. It codes for CASSPYRVDYGYTF.